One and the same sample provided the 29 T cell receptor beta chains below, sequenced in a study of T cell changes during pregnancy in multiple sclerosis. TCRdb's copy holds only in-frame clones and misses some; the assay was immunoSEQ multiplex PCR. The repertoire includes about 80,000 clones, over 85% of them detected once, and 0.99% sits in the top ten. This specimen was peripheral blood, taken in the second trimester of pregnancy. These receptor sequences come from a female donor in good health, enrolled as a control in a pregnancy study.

The CDR3 spells CASSLGQGFQNIQYF. CDR3 DNA: TGTGCCAGCAGCCTGGGACAAGGGTTCCAAAACATTCAGTACTTC. V usage is TRBV6-5 and J usage is TRBJ2-4; perhaps TRBD1 as D (6 bases). The V end lost 6 bases, the J end lost 5 bases, and 17 bases lay between the germline ends. The germline CDR1 and CDR2 sequences are MNHEY and SVGAGI. CDR3 length equals 15 residues.

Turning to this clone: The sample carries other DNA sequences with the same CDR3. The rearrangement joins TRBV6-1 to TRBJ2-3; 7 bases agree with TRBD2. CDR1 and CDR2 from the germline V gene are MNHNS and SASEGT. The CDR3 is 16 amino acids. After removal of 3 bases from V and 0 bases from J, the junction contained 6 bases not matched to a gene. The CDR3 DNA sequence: TGTGCCAGCAGTGAGGCTAGCGGCTCTAGCACAGATACGCAGTATTTT. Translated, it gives CASSEASGSSTDTQYF.

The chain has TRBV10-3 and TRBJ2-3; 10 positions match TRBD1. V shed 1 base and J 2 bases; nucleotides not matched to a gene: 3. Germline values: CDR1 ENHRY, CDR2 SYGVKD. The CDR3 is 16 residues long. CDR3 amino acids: CAISELTGGPTDTQYF. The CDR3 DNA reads TGTGCCATCAGTGAGTTGACAGGGGGCCCCACAGATACGCAGTATTTT.

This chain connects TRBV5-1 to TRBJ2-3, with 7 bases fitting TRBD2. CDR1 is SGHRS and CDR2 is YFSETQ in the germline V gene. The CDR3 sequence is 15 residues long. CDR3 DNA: TGCGCAGGGAGTGTAGGAGCGGGAAGCACAGATACGCAGTATTTT. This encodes CAGSVGAGSTDTQYF.

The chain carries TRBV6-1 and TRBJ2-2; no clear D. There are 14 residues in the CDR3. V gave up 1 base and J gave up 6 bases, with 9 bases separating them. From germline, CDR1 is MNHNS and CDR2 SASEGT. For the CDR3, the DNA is TGTGCCAGCAGTGAAGTAAACGGTCCCGGGGAGCTGTTTTTT. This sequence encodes CASSEVNGPGELFF.

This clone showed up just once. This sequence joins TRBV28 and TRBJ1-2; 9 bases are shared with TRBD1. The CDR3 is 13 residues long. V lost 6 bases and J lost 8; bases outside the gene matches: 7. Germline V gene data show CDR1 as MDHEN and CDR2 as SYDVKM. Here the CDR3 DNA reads TGTGCCAGCAGCCGACAGGGGGTCTTGGGCTACACCTTC. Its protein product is CASSRQGVLGYTF.

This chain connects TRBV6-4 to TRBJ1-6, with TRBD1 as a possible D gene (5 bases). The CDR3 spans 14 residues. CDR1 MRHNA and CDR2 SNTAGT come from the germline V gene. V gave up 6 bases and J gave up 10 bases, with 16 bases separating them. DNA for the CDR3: TGTGCCAGCAGGGCCATGGGAGGGACCTCACCCCTCCACTTT. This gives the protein CASRAMGGTSPLHF.

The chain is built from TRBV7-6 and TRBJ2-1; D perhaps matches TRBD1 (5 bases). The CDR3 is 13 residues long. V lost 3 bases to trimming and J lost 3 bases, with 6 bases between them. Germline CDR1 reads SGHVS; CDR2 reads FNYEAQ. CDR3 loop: CASSFDSYNEQFF. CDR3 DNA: TGTGCCAGCAGCTTTGACAGCTACAATGAGCAGTTCTTC.

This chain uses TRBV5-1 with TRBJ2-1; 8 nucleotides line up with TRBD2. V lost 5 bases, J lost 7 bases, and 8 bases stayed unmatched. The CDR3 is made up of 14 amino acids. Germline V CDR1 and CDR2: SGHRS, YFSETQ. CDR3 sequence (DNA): TGCGCCAGCAGATTCGGACTAGCCCCAAATGAGCAGTTCTTC. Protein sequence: CASRFGLAPNEQFF.

The CDR3 is CASSILLSSGANVLTF. CDR3 DNA sequence: TGTGCCAGTAGTATCCTACTGAGCTCTGGGGCCAACGTCCTGACTTTC. The chain is built from TRBV19 and TRBJ2-6; D gene uncertain. This CDR3 has 16 amino acids. Trimming took off 3 bases at V and 0 bases at J, with 9 bases between the two ends. Germline V gives CDR1 LNHDA, CDR2 SQIVND (reference sequence).

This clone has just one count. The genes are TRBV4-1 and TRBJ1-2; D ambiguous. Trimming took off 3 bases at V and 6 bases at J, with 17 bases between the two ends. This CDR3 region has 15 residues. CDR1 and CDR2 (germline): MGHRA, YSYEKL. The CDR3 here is CASSQTDIREDGYTF. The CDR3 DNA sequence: TGCGCCAGCAGCCAGACCGATATCCGAGAGGATGGCTACACCTTC.

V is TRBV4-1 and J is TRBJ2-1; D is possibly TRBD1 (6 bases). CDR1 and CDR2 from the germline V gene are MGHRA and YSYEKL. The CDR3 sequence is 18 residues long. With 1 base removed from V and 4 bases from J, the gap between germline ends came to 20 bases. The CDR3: CASSQGIPGAGVYNEQFF. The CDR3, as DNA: TGCGCCAGCAGCCAAGGAATTCCAGGGGCCGGGGTTTACAATGAGCAGTTCTTC.

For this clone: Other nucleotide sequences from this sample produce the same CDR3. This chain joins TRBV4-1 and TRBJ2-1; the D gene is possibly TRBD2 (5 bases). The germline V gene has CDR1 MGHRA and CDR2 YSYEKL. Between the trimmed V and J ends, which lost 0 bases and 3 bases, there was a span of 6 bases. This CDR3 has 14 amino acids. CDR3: CASSQEGLYNEQFF. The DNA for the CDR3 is TGCGCCAGCAGCCAAGAAGGACTCTACAATGAGCAGTTCTTC.

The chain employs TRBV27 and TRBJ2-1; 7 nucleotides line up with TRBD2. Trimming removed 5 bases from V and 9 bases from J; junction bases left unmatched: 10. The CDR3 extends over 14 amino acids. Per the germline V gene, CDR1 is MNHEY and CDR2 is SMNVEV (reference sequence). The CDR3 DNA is TGTGCCAGCAGTACACACACTAGCGTGGTTGAGCAGTTCTTC. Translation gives CASSTHTSVVEQFF.

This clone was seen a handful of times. The CDR3 loop is CASGRADTQYF. CDR3 bases: TGTGCCAGCGGGAGGGCAGATACGCAGTATTTT. The V call is TRBV6-5, the J call TRBJ2-3; 7 bases map to TRBD2. Germline V lookup: CDR1 MNHEY, CDR2 SVGAGI. Trimming took 8 bases from V and 4 from J; bases not matched to a gene: 0. The CDR3 extends over 11 amino acids.

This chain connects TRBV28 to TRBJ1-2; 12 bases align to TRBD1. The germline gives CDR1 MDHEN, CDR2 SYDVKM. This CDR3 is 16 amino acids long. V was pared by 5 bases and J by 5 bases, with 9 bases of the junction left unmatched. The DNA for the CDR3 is TGTGCCAGCAGTCCCGGGACAGGGGGCGCATATTATGGCTACACCTTC. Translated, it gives CASSPGTGGAYYGYTF.

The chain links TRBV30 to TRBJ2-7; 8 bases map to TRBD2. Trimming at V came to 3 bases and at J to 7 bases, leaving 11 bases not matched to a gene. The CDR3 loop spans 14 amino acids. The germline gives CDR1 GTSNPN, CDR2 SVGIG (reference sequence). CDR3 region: CAWSRTSPWGEQYF. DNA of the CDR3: TGTGCCTGGAGCAGGACTAGCCCTTGGGGGGAGCAGTACTTC.

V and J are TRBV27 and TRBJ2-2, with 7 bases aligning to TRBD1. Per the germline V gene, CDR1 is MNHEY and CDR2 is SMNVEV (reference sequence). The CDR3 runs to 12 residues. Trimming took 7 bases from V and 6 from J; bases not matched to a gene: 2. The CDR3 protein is CASNRGPGELFF. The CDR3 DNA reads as TGTGCCAGCAATAGGGGGCCCGGGGAGCTGTTTTTT.

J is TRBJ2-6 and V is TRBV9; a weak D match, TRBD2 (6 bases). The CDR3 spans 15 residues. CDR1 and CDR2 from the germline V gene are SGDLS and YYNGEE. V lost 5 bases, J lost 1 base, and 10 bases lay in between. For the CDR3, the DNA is TGTGCCAGCAGTCCCCGGGGGTCTGGGGCCAACGTCCTGACTTTC. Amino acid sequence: CASSPRGSGANVLTF.

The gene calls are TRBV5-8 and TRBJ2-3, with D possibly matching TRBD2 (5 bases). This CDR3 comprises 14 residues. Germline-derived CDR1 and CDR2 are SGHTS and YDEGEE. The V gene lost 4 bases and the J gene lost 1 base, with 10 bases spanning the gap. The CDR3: CASSRKAGTDTQYF. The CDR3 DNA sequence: TGTGCCAGCAGCAGGAAAGCGGGCACAGATACGCAGTATTTT.

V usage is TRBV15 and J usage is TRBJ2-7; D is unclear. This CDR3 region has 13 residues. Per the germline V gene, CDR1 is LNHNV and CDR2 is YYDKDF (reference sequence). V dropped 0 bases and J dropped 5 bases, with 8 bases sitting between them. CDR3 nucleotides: TGTGCCACCAGCAGAGACGTCCGGGACGAGCAGTACTTC. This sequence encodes CATSRDVRDEQYF.

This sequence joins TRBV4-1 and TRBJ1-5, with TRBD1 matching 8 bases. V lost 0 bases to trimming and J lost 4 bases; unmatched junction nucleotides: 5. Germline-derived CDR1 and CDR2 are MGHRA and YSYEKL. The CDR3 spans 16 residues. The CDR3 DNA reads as TGCGCCAGCAGCCAAGATCAGGGGGCGCGTAATCAGCCCCAGCATTTT. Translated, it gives CASSQDQGARNQPQHF.

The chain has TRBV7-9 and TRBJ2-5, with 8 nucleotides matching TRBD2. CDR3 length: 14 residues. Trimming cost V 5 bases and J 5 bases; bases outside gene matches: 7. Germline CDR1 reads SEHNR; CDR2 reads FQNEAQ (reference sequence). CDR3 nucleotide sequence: TGTGCCAGCAGCCTTAGCGGGATGGGCGAGACCCAGTACTTC. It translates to CASSLSGMGETQYF.

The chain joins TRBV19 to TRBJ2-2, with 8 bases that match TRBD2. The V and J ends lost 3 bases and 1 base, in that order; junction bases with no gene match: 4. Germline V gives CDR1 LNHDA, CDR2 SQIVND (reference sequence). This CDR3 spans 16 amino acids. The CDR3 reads CASSIQLAVNTGELFF. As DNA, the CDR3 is TGTGCCAGTAGTATCCAACTAGCGGTGAACACCGGGGAGCTGTTTTTT.

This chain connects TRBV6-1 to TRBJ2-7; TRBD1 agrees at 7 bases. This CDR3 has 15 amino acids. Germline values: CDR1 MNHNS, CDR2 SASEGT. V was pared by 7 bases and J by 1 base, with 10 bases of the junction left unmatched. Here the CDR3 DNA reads TGTGCCAGCACTATTGACAGGGCGAATTCCTACGAGCAGTACTTC. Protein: CASTIDRANSYEQYF.

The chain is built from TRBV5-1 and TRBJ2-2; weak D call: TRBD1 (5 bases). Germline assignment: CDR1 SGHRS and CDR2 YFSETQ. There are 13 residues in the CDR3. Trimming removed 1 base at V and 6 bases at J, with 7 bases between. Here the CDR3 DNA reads TGCGCCAGCAGCTTGCAGGGCTCCGGGGAGCTGTTTTTT. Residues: CASSLQGSGELFF.

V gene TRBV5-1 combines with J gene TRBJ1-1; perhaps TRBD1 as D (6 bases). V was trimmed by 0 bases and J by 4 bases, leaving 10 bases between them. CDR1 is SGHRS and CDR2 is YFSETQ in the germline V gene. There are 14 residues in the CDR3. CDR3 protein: CASSLGGPGTEAFF. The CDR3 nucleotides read TGCGCCAGCAGCTTGGGGGGGCCGGGCACTGAAGCTTTCTTT.

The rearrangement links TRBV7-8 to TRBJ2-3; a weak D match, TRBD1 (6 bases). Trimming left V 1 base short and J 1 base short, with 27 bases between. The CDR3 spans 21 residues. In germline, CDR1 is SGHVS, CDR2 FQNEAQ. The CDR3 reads CASSLGGRVWMAGVGTDTQYF. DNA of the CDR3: TGTGCCAGCAGCTTAGGGGGGCGGGTATGGATGGCCGGAGTGGGCACAGATACGCAGTATTTT.

The CDR3 spells CASSLPGQNYGYTF. For the CDR3, the DNA is TGCGCCAGCAGCTTGCCGGGACAGAACTATGGCTACACCTTC. This chain joins TRBV5-1 and TRBJ1-2; 7 nucleotides align to TRBD1. Germline-derived CDR1 and CDR2 are SGHRS and YFSETQ. Trimming removed 1 base from V and 2 bases from J; junction bases left unmatched: 2. There are 14 residues in the CDR3.